These 13 T cell receptor delta chains were sequenced from one sample in a study of Vδ1+ human thymocytes. Study-wide results and caveats: Highly polyclonal TRG and TRD repertoires with Gaussian CDR3 length distributions appeared in thymus.

Extracted RNA was reverse transcribed into cDNA. Multiplex PCR used pooled V-gene forward primers and a constant-region reverse primer to amplify CDR3s. TCRdb called clones from the multiplex PCR reads again using CATT. The sample holds around 56,000 delta-chain clones, less than 15% seen once. No antigen has been assigned to these receptors. Sequencing was performed on Vdelta1+ gamma-delta thymocytes from the thymus. Subset of the sample: FACS-sorted CD3+ TCRalphabeta- TCRVdelta1+ TCRVdelta2- thymocytes. Receptors were obtained from a girl younger than two who had congenital heart surgery.

This rearrangement joins TRDV1 to TRDJ1; D might be TRDD3 (5 bases). The CDR3 runs to 16 residues. V shed 5 bases and J shed 3 bases, with 19 bases lying between them. In germline, CDR1 is TSWWSYY, CDR2 QGS. The CDR3 loop is CALGMLRQRGPDKLIF. In DNA, the CDR3 is TGTGCTCTTGGGATGCTACGACAGAGGGGGCCCGATAAACTCATCTTT.

Turning to this clone: This sample includes further DNA sequences coding for the same CDR3. The genes are TRDV1 and TRDJ1; 11 nucleotides agree with TRDD3. Germline V lookup: CDR1 TSWWSYY, CDR2 QGS. The CDR3 length is 24 residues. The trim removed 5 bases at V and 6 bases at J, leaving 35 bases unmatched. The DNA of the CDR3 is TGTGCTCTTGGGACCACCATGGTAGGTCCCAAGTACTGGGGGATAGACAAAGGGAGGCATAAACTCATCTTT. It yields the protein CALGTTMVGPKYWGIDKGRHKLIF.

In its sample, this clone ranks as medium-sized. Other DNA sequences from this sample encode an identical CDR3 as well. The rearrangement uses TRDV2 and TRDJ1; D may be TRDD3 (6 bases). CDR1 is GEAIGNYY and CDR2 is EKD in the germline V gene. This CDR3 has 16 residues. Between the trimmed V and J ends, which lost 5 bases and 3 bases, there was a span of 21 bases. DNA of the CDR3: TGTGCCTGTGGGTTGCGTGGAGGGATAAGGTCCGATAAACTCATCTTT. This codes for CACGLRGGIRSDKLIF.

The chain combines TRDV1 with TRDJ1; 13 positions agree with TRDD3. Germline V gene lookup returns CDR1 TSWWSYY and CDR2 QGS. The CDR3 runs to 20 residues. The junction had 18 bases not matched to a gene; V was cut back by 3 bases and J by 5 bases. CDR3 amino acids: CALGDRFLVRTGGYGDKLIF. The CDR3 bases are TGTGCTCTTGGGGATAGATTCCTAGTCCGCACTGGGGGATACGGGGATAAACTCATCTTT.

This clone was seen only a few times. The V call is TRDV1, the J call TRDJ1, with D maybe TRDD3 (6 bases). Per germline, CDR1 TSWWSYY and CDR2 QGS. The CDR3 sequence is 15 residues long. Trimming removed 6 bases from V and 4 bases from J, with 18 bases in between. The CDR3 sequence: CALGVPLGGIDKLIF. CDR3 nucleotide sequence: TGTGCTCTTGGAGTTCCTTTGGGGGGCATCGATAAACTCATCTTT.

J is TRDJ1 and V is TRDV1; the D gene is possibly TRDD2 (6 bases). Germline-derived CDR1 and CDR2 are TSWWSYY and QGS. Trimming took 3 bases from V and 7 from J, leaving 39 bases between them. The CDR3 extends over 22 amino acids. The CDR3 loop reads CALGDQSPFPLSDMKTTGKLIF. The CDR3 coding sequence is TGTGCTCTTGGGGACCAATCTCCCTTCCCTCTATCGGATATGAAGACCACGGGTAAACTCATCTTT.

V gene TRDV1 combines with J gene TRDJ1; 12 nucleotides match TRDD3. The CDR3 consists of 24 residues. Germline V gene lookup returns CDR1 TSWWSYY and CDR2 QGS. V shed 5 bases and J 0 bases; nucleotides not matched to a gene: 28. The CDR3 nucleotides read TGTGCTCTTGGGAACTCTAGGTCCCCCACAGTACTGGGGGATACTGGAGAGGACACCGATAAACTCATCTTT. This encodes CALGNSRSPTVLGDTGEDTDKLIF.

This clone was seen a handful of times. The rearrangement links TRDV1 to TRDJ1; the match to TRDD3 covers 9 bases. Losses at the gene ends were 0 bases for V and 10 bases for J; bases not matched to a gene: 21. CDR3 length: 19 amino acids. CDR1 TSWWSYY and CDR2 QGS come from the germline V gene. The DNA of the CDR3 is TGTGCTCTTGGGGAACTGAATCCTTCTTATGACGACTGGGGGAGGGTACTCATCTTT. Translation gives CALGELNPSYDDWGRVLIF.

There are a few counts of this clone. The rearrangement uses TRDV1 and TRDJ1; TRDD3 agrees at 7 bases. Germline V gene sequence: CDR1 TSWWSYY, CDR2 QGS. V dropped 0 bases and J dropped 0; count of bases not matched to a gene: 16. CDR3 length: 20 amino acids. CDR3 residues: CALGELIITGGIPNTDKLIF. The CDR3 DNA follows: TGTGCTCTTGGGGAACTGATAATAACAGGAGGGATACCGAACACCGATAAACTCATCTTT.

J is TRDJ1 and V is TRDV1; 9 positions match TRDD3. The CDR3 sequence is 24 residues long. Germline V gene data show CDR1 as TSWWSYY and CDR2 as QGS. V lost 0 bases and J lost 0; bases outside the gene matches: 26. The chain's CDR3 is CALGELAAGDTGGHPLPYTDKLIF. DNA for the CDR3: TGTGCTCTTGGGGAACTGGCTGCGGGGGATACTGGGGGACACCCACTACCGTACACCGATAAACTCATCTTT.

The chain is built from TRDV1 and TRDJ1, with 12 bases that match TRDD3. CDR3 length: 25 residues. V lost 3 bases and J lost 0; bases outside the gene matches: 29. Germline CDR1 and CDR2: TSWWSYY and QGS. The CDR3 nucleotides are TGTGCTCTTGGGGAGGGCTTCCTACAGCCTTCCTGGGGGATACGCGGCCCCCCGTACACCGATAAACTCATCTTT. This gives the protein CALGEGFLQPSWGIRGPPYTDKLIF.

This chain joins TRDV1 and TRDJ1; 7 nucleotides line up with TRDD3. The CDR3 spans 20 residues. The V gene end was trimmed by 5 bases and the J gene end by 0 bases; junction bases not matched to a gene: 21. The germline V gene encodes CDR1 TSWWSYY and CDR2 QGS. The CDR3 here is CALGNDTGDSDSSYTDKLIF. CDR3 DNA sequence: TGTGCTCTTGGGAACGACACGGGGGATTCAGACTCTTCGTACACCGATAAACTCATCTTT.

The chain couples TRDV1 to TRDJ1; 8 bases align to TRDD3. Germline V gene data show CDR1 as TSWWSYY and CDR2 as QGS. Germline trimming cut 3 bases from V and 0 bases from J; bases unmatched to any gene: 30. The CDR3 is made up of 24 amino acids. In DNA form, the CDR3 reads TGTGCTCTTGGGGACCAGTTTTCCTTTTTACTGGGGGTCCCCGCCGCCGTGTACACCGATAAACTCATCTTT. Its protein product is CALGDQFSFLLGVPAAVYTDKLIF.